A selection of T cell receptor beta chains follows, all from one sample in a study of T cell responses to AZD1222 COVID-19 vaccine. Sequencing was performed with immunoSEQ multiplex PCR; in TCRdb, only in-frame clones are kept and a portion is missing. The sample consists of 100,000 to 150,000 clones, just over 90% of them appearing once. The sequenced sample was peripheral blood, obtained on day 0 of AZD1222 vaccination. These receptors were collected from an adult in good health. CDR3s include the opening cysteine and the closing phenylalanine or tryptophan. The order of the fields is J gene, clone size, V gene, D gene, CDR3 protein, CDR3 DNA. D genes are given only for firm matches. A row's size may be missing; if present it is once, few, many or a size class.

J gene: TRBJ2-2
clone size: .
V gene: TRBV28
D gene: TRBD1
CDR3 protein: CASSSPDRVGGELFF
CDR3 DNA: TGTGCCAGCAGTTCCCCCGACAGGGTTGGCGGGGAGCTGTTTTTT

J gene: TRBJ2-7
clone size: .
V gene: TRBV7-8
D gene: .
CDR3 protein: CASSLIRDSNEQYF
CDR3 DNA: TGTGCCAGCAGCTTGATCCGGGACTCCAACGAGCAGTACTTC

J gene: TRBJ1-2
clone size: .
V gene: TRBV6-6
D gene: .
CDR3 protein: CASSYSNPFYGYTF
CDR3 DNA: TGTGCCAGCAGTTACTCGAATCCTTTCTATGGCTACACCTTC

J gene: TRBJ2-2
clone size: once
V gene: TRBV24-1
D gene: .
CDR3 protein: CATSDPGGGNTGELFF
CDR3 DNA: TGTGCCACCAGTGATCCTGGGGGCGGAAACACCGGGGAGCTGTTTTTT

J gene: TRBJ2-5
clone size: .
V gene: TRBV6-5
D gene: .
CDR3 protein: CASRVRGTYWETQYF
CDR3 DNA: TGTGCCAGCAGAGTGAGGGGCACTTACTGGGAGACCCAGTACTTC

J gene: TRBJ1-3
clone size: .
V gene: TRBV7-2
D gene: .
CDR3 protein: CASSFSQGNTIYF
CDR3 DNA: TGTGCCAGCAGCTTTTCACAGGGAAACACCATATATTTT

J gene: TRBJ2-7
clone size: .
V gene: TRBV18
D gene: .
CDR3 protein: CASSPPGDVYEQYF
CDR3 DNA: TGTGCCAGCTCTCCGCCGGGGGATGTCTACGAGCAGTACTTC

J gene: TRBJ1-2
clone size: once
V gene: TRBV12-2
D gene: .
CDR3 protein: CASRPPGGAGKNYGYTF
CDR3 DNA: TGTGCAAGTCGCCCCCCGGGCGGGGCAGGAAAAAACTATGGCTACACCTTC

J gene: TRBJ2-7
clone size: .
V gene: TRBV27
D gene: .
CDR3 protein: CASSWGRKSYEQYF
CDR3 DNA: TGTGCCAGCAGTTGGGGACGGAAATCCTACGAGCAGTACTTC

J gene: TRBJ2-1
clone size: .
V gene: TRBV2
D gene: .
CDR3 protein: CATAGPGNEQFF
CDR3 DNA: TGTGCCACGGCGGGGCCGGGGAATGAGCAGTTCTTC

J gene: TRBJ2-7
clone size: few
V gene: TRBV6-6
D gene: TRBD1
CDR3 protein: CATRRLTGDAASYEQYF
CDR3 DNA: TGTGCCACCCGTCGGCTAACAGGGGACGCGGCCTCCTACGAGCAGTACTTC

J gene: TRBJ2-1
clone size: .
V gene: TRBV4-3
D gene: TRBD2
CDR3 protein: CASSQDMIGLAGRNEQFF
CDR3 DNA: TGCGCCAGCAGCCAAGATATGATAGGACTAGCGGGTAGGAATGAGCAGTTCTTC

J gene: TRBJ2-2
clone size: .
V gene: TRBV3-1/TRBV3-2
D gene: .
CDR3 protein: CASSPPTGELFF
CDR3 DNA: TGTGCCAGCAGCCCTCCTACCGGGGAGCTGTTTTTT

J gene: TRBJ1-2
clone size: .
V gene: TRBV11-2
D gene: .
CDR3 protein: CASSLGQDYGYTF
CDR3 DNA: TGTGCCAGCAGCTTAGGTCAGGATTATGGCTACACCTTC

J gene: TRBJ2-2
clone size: .
V gene: TRBV5-1
D gene: .
CDR3 protein: CASSLSPGAGTGELFF
CDR3 DNA: TGCGCCAGCAGCTTGTCTCCAGGGGCGGGCACCGGGGAGCTGTTTTTT

J gene: TRBJ1-1
clone size: .
V gene: TRBV18
D gene: .
CDR3 protein: CASSPPMRENTEAFF
CDR3 DNA: TGTGCCAGCTCACCACCGATGAGAGAGAACACTGAAGCTTTCTTT

J gene: TRBJ1-3
clone size: .
V gene: TRBV2
D gene: .
CDR3 protein: CASSEAGGAGNTIYF
CDR3 DNA: TGTGCCAGCAGTGAAGCAGGGGGGGCTGGAAACACCATATATTTT

J gene: TRBJ1-4
clone size: once
V gene: TRBV5-4
D gene: .
CDR3 protein: CASSLGGRVAEKLFF
CDR3 DNA: TGTGCCAGCAGCTTGGGGGGACGGGTCGCCGAAAAACTGTTTTTT

J gene: TRBJ2-2
clone size: .
V gene: TRBV27
D gene: .
CDR3 protein: CASGLVGVGTGELFF
CDR3 DNA: TGTGCCAGCGGTTTGGTGGGAGTGGGCACCGGGGAGCTGTTTTTT

J gene: TRBJ1-5
clone size: .
V gene: TRBV4-2
D gene: TRBD1
CDR3 protein: CASSQLTGPHQPQHF
CDR3 DNA: TGTGCCAGCAGCCAACTGACAGGGCCCCATCAGCCCCAGCATTTT

J gene: TRBJ2-2
clone size: .
V gene: TRBV24-1
D gene: .
CDR3 protein: CATSDTGLNTGELFF
CDR3 DNA: TGTGCCACCAGTGATACGGGGCTAAACACCGGGGAGCTGTTTTTT

J gene: TRBJ1-1
clone size: .
V gene: TRBV19
D gene: .
CDR3 protein: CASSQGKRHTEAFF
CDR3 DNA: TGTGCCAGTAGTCAGGGGAAGAGGCATACTGAAGCTTTCTTT

J gene: TRBJ2-5
clone size: .
V gene: TRBV4-1
D gene: TRBD2
CDR3 protein: CASSQEGAGGPGETQYF
CDR3 DNA: TGCGCCAGCAGCCAAGAGGGAGCGGGAGGGCCGGGAGAGACCCAGTACTTC

J gene: TRBJ2-1
clone size: .
V gene: TRBV5-1
D gene: TRBD2
CDR3 protein: CASSLPAGNKDEQFF
CDR3 DNA: TGCGCCAGCAGCTTACCAGCGGGAAACAAAGATGAGCAGTTCTTC

J gene: TRBJ2-1
clone size: .
V gene: TRBV6-5
D gene: .
CDR3 protein: CASRAPGTDEQFF
CDR3 DNA: TGTGCCAGCAGAGCTCCAGGGACGGATGAGCAGTTCTTC

J gene: TRBJ2-7
clone size: .
V gene: TRBV6-5
D gene: TRBD2
CDR3 protein: CASRSLGGSSPEQYF
CDR3 DNA: TGTGCCAGCAGGTCCCTAGGCGGGAGTAGTCCCGAGCAGTACTTC